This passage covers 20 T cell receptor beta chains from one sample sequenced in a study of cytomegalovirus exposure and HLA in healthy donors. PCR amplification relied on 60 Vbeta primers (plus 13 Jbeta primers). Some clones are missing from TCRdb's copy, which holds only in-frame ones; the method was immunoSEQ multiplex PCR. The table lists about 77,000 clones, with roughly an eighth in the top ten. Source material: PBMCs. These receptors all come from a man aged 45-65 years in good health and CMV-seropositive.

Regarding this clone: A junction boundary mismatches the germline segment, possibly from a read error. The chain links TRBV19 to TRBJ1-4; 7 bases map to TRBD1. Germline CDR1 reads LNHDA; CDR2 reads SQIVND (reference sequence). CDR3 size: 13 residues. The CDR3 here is CASSPEGQTEGIF. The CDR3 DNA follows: TGTGCCAGTAGTCCGGAGGGACAGACAGAAGGGATTTTT.

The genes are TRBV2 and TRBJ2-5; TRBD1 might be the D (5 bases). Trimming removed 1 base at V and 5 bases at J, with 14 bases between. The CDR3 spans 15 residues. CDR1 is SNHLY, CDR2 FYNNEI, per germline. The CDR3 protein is CASSEGSIKGETQYF. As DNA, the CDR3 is TGTGCCAGCAGTGAAGGGTCCATTAAGGGGGAGACCCAGTACTTC.

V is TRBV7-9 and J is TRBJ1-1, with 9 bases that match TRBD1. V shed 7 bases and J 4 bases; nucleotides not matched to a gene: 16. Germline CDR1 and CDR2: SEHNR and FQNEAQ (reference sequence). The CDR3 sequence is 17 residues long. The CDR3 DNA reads TGTGCCAGCACCGAAGGGACAGGGATAATAAGGAGCACTGAAGCTTTCTTT. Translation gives CASTEGTGIIRSTEAFF.

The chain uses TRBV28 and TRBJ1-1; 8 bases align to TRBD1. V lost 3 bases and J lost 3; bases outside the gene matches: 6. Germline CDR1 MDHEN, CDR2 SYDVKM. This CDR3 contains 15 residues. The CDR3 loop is CASSFHTGGDTEAFF. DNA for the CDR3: TGTGCCAGCAGTTTCCACACAGGGGGGGACACTGAAGCTTTCTTT.

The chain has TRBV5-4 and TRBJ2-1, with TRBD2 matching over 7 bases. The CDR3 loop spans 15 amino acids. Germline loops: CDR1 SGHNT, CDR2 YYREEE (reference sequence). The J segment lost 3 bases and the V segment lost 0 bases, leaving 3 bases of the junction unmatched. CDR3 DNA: TGTGCCAGCAGCTTGGGACGGGAGGACTACAATGAGCAGTTCTTC. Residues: CASSLGREDYNEQFF. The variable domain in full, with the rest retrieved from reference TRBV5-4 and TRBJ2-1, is ETGVTQSPTHLIKTRGQQVTLRCSSQSGHNTVSWYQQALGQGPQFIFQYYREEENGRGNFPPRFSGLQFPNYSSELNVNALELDDSALYLCASSLGREDYNEQFFGPGTRLTVL.

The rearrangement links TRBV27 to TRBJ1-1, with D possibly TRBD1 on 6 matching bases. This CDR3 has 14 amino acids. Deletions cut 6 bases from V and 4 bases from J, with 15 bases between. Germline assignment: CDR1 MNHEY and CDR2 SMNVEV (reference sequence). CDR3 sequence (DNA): TGTGCCAGCAGCCCCACCAGGGGTACCACTGAAGCTTTCTTT. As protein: CASSPTRGTTEAFF.

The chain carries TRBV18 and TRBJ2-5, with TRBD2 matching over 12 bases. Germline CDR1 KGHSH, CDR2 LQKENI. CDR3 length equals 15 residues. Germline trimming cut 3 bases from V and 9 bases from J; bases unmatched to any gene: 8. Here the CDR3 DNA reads TGTGCCAGCTCACCGGGACTAGCGGGCCTCAAGGCCCAGTACTTC. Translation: CASSPGLAGLKAQYF.

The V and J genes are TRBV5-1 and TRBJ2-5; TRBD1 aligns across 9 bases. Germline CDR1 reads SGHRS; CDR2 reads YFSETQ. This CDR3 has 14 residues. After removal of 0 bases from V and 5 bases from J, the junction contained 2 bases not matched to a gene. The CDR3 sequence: CASSLGQGEETQYF. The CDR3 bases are TGCGCCAGCAGCTTGGGACAGGGGGAGGAGACCCAGTACTTC. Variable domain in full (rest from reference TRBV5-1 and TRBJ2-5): KAGVTQTPRYLIKTRGQQVTLSCSPISGHRSVSWYQQTPGQGLQFLFEYFSETQRNKGNFPGRFSGRQFSNSRSEMNVSTLELGDSALYLCASSLGQGEETQYFGPGTRLLVL.

CDR3 sequence: CAISDAADTQYF. The CDR3 region has the DNA TGTGCCATCAGTGATGCAGCAGATACGCAGTATTTT. This sequence joins TRBV10-3 and TRBJ2-3; D not certain. Trimming removed 3 bases from V and 4 bases from J, with 5 bases in between. CDR1 and CDR2 from the germline V gene are ENHRY and SYGVKD. The CDR3 loop spans 12 amino acids.

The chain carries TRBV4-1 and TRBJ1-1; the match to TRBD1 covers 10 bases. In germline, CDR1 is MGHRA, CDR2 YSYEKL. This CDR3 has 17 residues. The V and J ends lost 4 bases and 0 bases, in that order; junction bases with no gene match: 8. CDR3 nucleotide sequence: TGCGCCAGCAGCCGCACCGGGACAGGGGTGATGAACACTGAAGCTTTCTTT. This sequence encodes CASSRTGTGVMNTEAFF.

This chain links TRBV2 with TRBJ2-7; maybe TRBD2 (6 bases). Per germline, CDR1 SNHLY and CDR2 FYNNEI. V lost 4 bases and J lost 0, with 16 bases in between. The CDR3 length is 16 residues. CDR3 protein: CASSGLTGGSSYEQYF. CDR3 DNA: TGTGCCAGCAGTGGACTTACTGGAGGGAGCTCCTACGAGCAGTACTTC.

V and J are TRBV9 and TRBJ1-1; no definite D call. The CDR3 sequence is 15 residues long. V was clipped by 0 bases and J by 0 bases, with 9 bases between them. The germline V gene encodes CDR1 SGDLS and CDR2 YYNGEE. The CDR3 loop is CASSVGGRLNTEAFF. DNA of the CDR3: TGTGCCAGCAGCGTAGGAGGGCGGCTGAACACTGAAGCTTTCTTT.

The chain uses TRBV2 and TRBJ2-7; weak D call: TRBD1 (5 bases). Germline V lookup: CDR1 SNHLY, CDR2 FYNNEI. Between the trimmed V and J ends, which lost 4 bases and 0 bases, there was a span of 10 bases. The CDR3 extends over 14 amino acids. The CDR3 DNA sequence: TGTGCCAGCAGTGCAGGGTCGAGCTCCTACGAGCAGTACTTC. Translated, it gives CASSAGSSSYEQYF.

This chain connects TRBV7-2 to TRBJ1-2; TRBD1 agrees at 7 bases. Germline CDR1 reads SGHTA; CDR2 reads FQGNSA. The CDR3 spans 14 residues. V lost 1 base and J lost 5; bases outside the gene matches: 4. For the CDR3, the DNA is TGTGCCAGCAGCTTAGGACAGGGTGCTTATGGCTACACCTTC. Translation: CASSLGQGAYGYTF.

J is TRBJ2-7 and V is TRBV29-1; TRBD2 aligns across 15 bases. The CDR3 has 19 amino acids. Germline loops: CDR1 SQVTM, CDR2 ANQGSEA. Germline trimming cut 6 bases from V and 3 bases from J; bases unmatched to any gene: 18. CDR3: CSVRGFRTSGREFYYEQYF. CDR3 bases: TGCAGCGTCCGAGGGTTTAGGACTAGCGGGAGGGAATTCTACTACGAGCAGTACTTC.

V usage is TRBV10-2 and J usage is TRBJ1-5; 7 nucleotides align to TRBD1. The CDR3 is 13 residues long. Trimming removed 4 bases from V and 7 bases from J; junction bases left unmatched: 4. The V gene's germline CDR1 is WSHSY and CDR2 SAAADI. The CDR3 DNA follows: TGCGCCAGCAGTGTACAGGGGAAACAGCCCCAGCATTTT. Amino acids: CASSVQGKQPQHF.

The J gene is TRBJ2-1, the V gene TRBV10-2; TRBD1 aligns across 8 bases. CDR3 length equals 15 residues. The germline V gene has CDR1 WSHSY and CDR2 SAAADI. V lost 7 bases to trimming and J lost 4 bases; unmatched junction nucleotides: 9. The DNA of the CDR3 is TGCGCCAGCAACCGACAGGGGAGCATTTACAATGAGCAGTTCTTC. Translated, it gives CASNRQGSIYNEQFF.

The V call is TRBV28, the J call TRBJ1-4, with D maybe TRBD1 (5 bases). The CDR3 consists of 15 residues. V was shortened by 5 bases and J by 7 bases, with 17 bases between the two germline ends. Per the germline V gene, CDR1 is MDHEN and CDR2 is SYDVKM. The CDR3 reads CASSLGGGGSEKLFF. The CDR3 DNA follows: TGTGCCAGCAGTCTGGGCGGCGGGGGAAGTGAAAAACTGTTTTTT.

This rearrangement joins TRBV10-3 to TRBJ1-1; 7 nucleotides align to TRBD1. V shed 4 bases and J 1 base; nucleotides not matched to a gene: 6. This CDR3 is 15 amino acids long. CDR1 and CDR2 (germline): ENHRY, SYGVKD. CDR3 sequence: CAISGIRDRNTEAFF. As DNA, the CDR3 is TGTGCCATCAGTGGAATCCGGGACAGGAACACTGAAGCTTTCTTT.

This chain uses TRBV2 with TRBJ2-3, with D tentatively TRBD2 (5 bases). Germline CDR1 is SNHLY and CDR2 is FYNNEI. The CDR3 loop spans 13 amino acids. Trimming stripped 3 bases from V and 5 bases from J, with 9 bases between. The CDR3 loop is CASSDPGEDTQYF. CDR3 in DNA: TGTGCCAGCAGTGACCCCGGGGAAGATACGCAGTATTTT.